A single sample is the source of the 24 T cell receptor beta chains below, sequenced in a study of cytomegalovirus exposure and HLA in healthy donors. Primers: 60 Vbeta forward and 13 Jbeta reverse. The assay was immunoSEQ multiplex PCR, and TCRdb's table has in-frame clones only and misses some. This sample carries under 250,000 clones, about 85% of them seen once, and the ten largest clones take 0.24%. Sample: PBMCs. These receptors were obtained from a girl under 10 years old in good health and CMV-seronegative.

The chain couples TRBV7-2 to TRBJ2-1; 8 bases align to TRBD2. V dropped 1 base and J dropped 7; count of bases not matched to a gene: 6. The CDR3 is 15 residues long. CDR1 SGHTA and CDR2 FQGNSA come from the germline V gene. Here the CDR3 DNA reads TGTGCCAGCAGCTTAGTAGCGGGATCATTTAATGAGCAGTTCTTC. It is translated as CASSLVAGSFNEQFF.

This sequence joins TRBV6-1 and TRBJ2-7; 7 positions match TRBD1. There are 14 residues in the CDR3. The germline CDR1 and CDR2 sequences are MNHNS and SASEGT. The V gene end was trimmed by 4 bases and the J gene end by 4 bases; junction bases not matched to a gene: 7. The CDR3 is CASSVQGPPYEQYF. The DNA of the CDR3 is TGTGCCAGCAGTGTACAGGGGCCCCCATACGAGCAGTACTTC.

The chain has TRBV6-4 and TRBJ2-6, with D possibly TRBD1 on 6 matching bases. In germline, CDR1 is MRHNA, CDR2 SNTAGT. This CDR3 spans 15 amino acids. Trimming removed 6 bases from V and 4 bases from J, with 13 bases in between. The CDR3 here is CASSPQGAGANVLTF. CDR3 DNA sequence: TGTGCCAGCAGCCCACAGGGAGCCGGGGCCAACGTCCTGACTTTC.

The CDR3, as DNA: TGCGCCAGCAGCCTGGGACAGGGGAGAAACATTCAGTACTTC. The encoded protein is CASSLGQGRNIQYF. The gene calls are TRBV5-1 and TRBJ2-4; 10 nucleotides align to TRBD1. Germline CDR1 is SGHRS and CDR2 is YFSETQ. This CDR3 spans 14 amino acids. V gave up 4 bases and J gave up 6 bases; unmatched junction bases: 4.

V usage is TRBV15 and J usage is TRBJ2-1, with 11 bases that match TRBD2. The CDR3 contains 17 residues. The V and J ends lost 1 base and 3 bases, in that order; junction bases with no gene match: 5. In germline, CDR1 is LNHNV, CDR2 YYDKDF (reference sequence). The CDR3 region has the DNA TGTGCCACCAGCAGAGCCCCGGGACTAGCGGTCTACAATGAGCAGTTCTTC. This translates into CATSRAPGLAVYNEQFF.

The rearrangement joins TRBV7-9 to TRBJ1-5; 8 bases match TRBD1. CDR1 is SEHNR and CDR2 is FQNEAQ in the germline V gene (reference sequence). The junction had 2 bases not matched to a gene; V was cut back by 3 bases and J by 7 bases. This CDR3 has 13 residues. The CDR3 sequence: CASSFRGRQPQHF. DNA of the CDR3: TGTGCCAGCAGCTTCAGGGGGCGACAGCCCCAGCATTTT.

The chain has TRBV4-2 and TRBJ2-1, with a tentative D call TRBD2 (6 bases). With 0 bases removed from V and 5 bases from J, the gap between germline ends came to 20 bases. The CDR3 spans 18 residues. Looked up from germline, CDR1 is LGHNA and CDR2 is YNFKEQ. CDR3 in DNA: TGTGCCAGCAGCCAAGATTTCTCGATGGGACTGGAAAACAATGAGCAGTTCTTC. It specifies CASSQDFSMGLENNEQFF.

The genes are TRBV18 and TRBJ2-5; D is undetermined. The CDR3 totals 14 residues. V was clipped by 2 bases and J by 2 bases, with 9 bases between them. Looked up from germline, CDR1 is KGHSH and CDR2 is LQKENI. This chain's CDR3 is CASSPVERQETQYF. The CDR3 nucleotides read TGTGCCAGCTCACCAGTAGAACGGCAAGAGACCCAGTACTTC.

CDR3 in amino acids: CASSSFGGASYEQYF. In nucleotides, the CDR3 is TGTGCCAGCAGTTCCTTTGGCGGTGCGTCCTACGAGCAGTACTTC. This sequence joins TRBV27 and TRBJ2-7; unclear D gene. The CDR3 totals 15 residues. The V end lost 4 bases, the J end lost 1 base, and 14 bases lay between the germline ends. The germline V gene has CDR1 MNHEY and CDR2 SMNVEV (reference sequence).

This chain joins TRBV5-4 and TRBJ1-2, with TRBD1 matching over 9 bases. The CDR3 totals 16 residues. J lost 4 bases, V lost 4 bases, and 11 bases had no gene match. Germline V gene data show CDR1 as SGHNT and CDR2 as YYREEE (reference sequence). CDR3 amino acids: CASSPTGGTGSYGYTF. Written as DNA, the CDR3 is TGTGCCAGCAGCCCTACCGGTGGGACAGGGTCCTATGGCTACACCTTC.

This clone was recorded once. The CDR3 spells CASSQDRAGAGVPYEQYF. The CDR3 DNA reads TGCGCCAGCAGCCAAGATCGGGCTGGGGCGGGAGTACCCTACGAGCAGTACTTC. The gene calls are TRBV4-1 and TRBJ2-7; TRBD2 matches 7 bases. J lost 2 bases, V lost 0 bases, and 13 bases had no gene match. CDR3 length equals 18 residues. Germline V gives CDR1 MGHRA, CDR2 YSYEKL.

V gene TRBV6-5 combines with J gene TRBJ2-7; D might be TRBD1 (7 bases). The CDR3 consists of 12 residues. Per the germline V gene, CDR1 is MNHEY and CDR2 is SVGAGI. V gave up 8 bases and J gave up 7 bases, with 15 bases separating them. CDR3 bases: TGTGCCAGCGACAGGGCCGGAGGGGAGCAGTACTTC. Translated: CASDRAGGEQYF.

J is TRBJ1-5 and V is TRBV18; 8 nucleotides align to TRBD1. The ends lost 6 bases at V and 4 bases at J; junction bases unmatched: 5. Germline CDR1 and CDR2: KGHSH and LQKENI. The CDR3 is 14 residues long. The CDR3 nucleotides read TGTGCCAGCTCTCCAAGGACAGGGAATCAGCCCCAGCATTTT. It is translated as CASSPRTGNQPQHF.

The chain's CDR3 is CASSLGGQYYNEQFF. The DNA of the CDR3 is TGTGCCAGCAGCTTAGGGGGACAGTACTACAATGAGCAGTTCTTC. The J gene is TRBJ2-1, the V gene TRBV7-3, with 7 bases fitting TRBD1. This CDR3 contains 15 residues. Germline CDR1 and CDR2: SGHTA and FQGTGA. Trimming removed 2 bases from V and 3 bases from J; junction bases left unmatched: 4.

J is TRBJ1-1 and V is TRBV10-3, with D perhaps matching TRBD1 (5 bases). The germline V gene has CDR1 ENHRY and CDR2 SYGVKD. With 2 bases removed from V and 3 bases from J, the gap between germline ends came to 13 bases. This CDR3 is 15 amino acids long. The chain's CDR3 is CAISEGATGDTEAFF. The CDR3 DNA is TGTGCCATCAGTGAGGGGGCAACGGGAGACACTGAAGCTTTCTTT.

This clone came up a few times. The chain has TRBV6-5 and TRBJ1-4; TRBD1 aligns across 8 bases. The CDR3 extends over 15 amino acids. Trimming cost V 2 bases and J 4 bases; bases outside gene matches: 3. In germline, CDR1 is MNHEY, CDR2 SVGAGI. The CDR3 protein is CASSYGTGGNEKLFF. CDR3 DNA sequence: TGTGCCAGCAGTTACGGGACAGGTGGTAATGAAAAACTGTTTTTT.

The V call is TRBV5-6, the J call TRBJ2-1, with 10 nucleotides matching TRBD2. J lost 7 bases, V lost 5 bases, and 12 bases had no gene match. The germline V gene has CDR1 SGHDT and CDR2 YYEEEE. This CDR3 has 16 residues. CDR3 bases: TGTGCCAGCAGGAGAAGCGGGGGGGCCAAGGAGAATGAGCAGTTCTTC. This gives the protein CASRRSGGAKENEQFF.

This clone was found a few times. The gene calls are TRBV7-8 and TRBJ1-6; a possible D gene is TRBD1 (6 bases). The ends were cut back, 2 bases at V and 7 bases at J, with 12 bases in the middle. The CDR3 covers 15 residues. Per germline, CDR1 SGHVS and CDR2 FQNEAQ. The CDR3 reads CASSLLGQGNSPLHF. The CDR3 coding sequence is TGTGCCAGCAGCTTACTTGGGCAGGGGAATTCACCCCTCCACTTT.

V usage is TRBV29-1 and J usage is TRBJ1-2; 10 positions match TRBD1. After removal of 7 bases from V and 7 bases from J, the junction contained 9 bases not matched to a gene. The CDR3 spans 13 residues. CDR1 SQVTM and CDR2 ANQGSEA come from the germline V gene. CDR3 sequence: CSAVDRGVSGYTF. The CDR3 region has the DNA TGCAGCGCCGTGGACAGGGGGGTATCTGGCTACACCTTC.

This chain connects TRBV6-5 to TRBJ1-2; D uncertain. V was pared by 6 bases and J by 4 bases, with 9 bases between. This CDR3 contains 12 residues. Germline V gene lookup returns CDR1 MNHEY and CDR2 SVGAGI. DNA of the CDR3: TGTGCCAGCAGCCAACACACCTATGGCTACACCTTC. Its translation: CASSQHTYGYTF.

This clone was detected only a few times. The chain combines TRBV6-6 with TRBJ2-7, with 7 nucleotides matching TRBD1. CDR1 is MNHNY, CDR2 SVGAGI, per germline (reference sequence). The CDR3 has 15 amino acids. The V segment lost 2 bases and the J segment 2 bases; nucleotides outside the gene matches: 6. The DNA for the CDR3 is TGTGCCAGCAGTTACGCGCGACAGGGTCCCTACGAGCAGTACTTC. Translating gives CASSYARQGPYEQYF.

The V call is TRBV5-6, the J call TRBJ2-2; 8 bases are shared with TRBD2. The CDR3 is 15 amino acids. V shed 0 bases, J shed 2 bases, and the junction held 0 bases outside the gene matches. Germline V gene data show CDR1 as SGHDT and CDR2 as YYEEEE. The CDR3 protein is CASSLVAGNTGELFF. The CDR3 region has the DNA TGTGCCAGCAGCTTGGTAGCGGGAAACACCGGGGAGCTGTTTTTT.

The rearrangement links TRBV18 to TRBJ1-3; TRBD1 aligns across 12 bases. CDR3 length: 18 amino acids. CDR1 and CDR2 (germline): KGHSH, LQKENI. V trimming: 2 bases; J trimming: 2 bases; junction bases outside the gene matches: 7. DNA of the CDR3: TGTGCCAGCTCACCAATTTCCGGGACAGGGGGCACTGGAAACACCATATATTTT. Protein product: CASSPISGTGGTGNTIYF.

This clone was detected only a few times. The genes are TRBV4-1 and TRBJ2-3; D possibly corresponds to TRBD2 (5 bases). Trimming removed 3 bases from V and 8 bases from J, with 9 bases in between. Germline V gene sequence: CDR1 MGHRA, CDR2 YSYEKL. The CDR3 consists of 12 residues. As DNA, the CDR3 is TGCGCCAGCAGCCACCCAGGACTTACGCAGTATTTT. Translation gives CASSHPGLTQYF.